Below, 13 T cell receptor beta chains from the same sample are listed, as sequenced in a study of blood T cell repertoires in COVID-19. Data came from immunoSEQ multiplex PCR; TCRdb stores just in-frame clones and leaves some out. The data hold about 150,000 clones, with around four fifths observed a single time. Sequenced sample: peripheral blood. The source is a woman of 80 years or more with acute or convalescent COVID-19.

This chain connects TRBV3-1 (or the pseudogene TRBV3-2) to TRBJ1-6; 8 bases map to TRBD1. CDR3 length equals 18 residues. V lost 2 bases and J lost 1; bases outside the gene matches: 7. Germline CDR1 reads LGHDT; CDR2 reads YNNKEL (reference sequence). The DNA of the CDR3 is TGTGCCAGCAGCCAAAGCAGGGGGCATTGGTCCTATAATTCACCCCTCCACTTT. Translation: CASSQSRGHWSYNSPLHF.

This clone has more than one count but fewer than ten. The chain carries TRBV9 and TRBJ2-2; TRBD2 agrees at 14 bases. Germline loops: CDR1 SGDLS, CDR2 YYNGEE. V shed 2 bases, J shed 5 bases, and the junction held 5 bases outside the gene matches. The CDR3 sequence is 17 residues long. CDR3 region: CASSVTSGRASTGELFF. CDR3 sequence (DNA): TGTGCCAGCAGCGTGACTAGCGGGAGGGCATCGACCGGGGAGCTGTTTTTT.

V usage is TRBV29-1 and J usage is TRBJ2-7; weak D call: TRBD1 (6 bases). Germline-derived CDR1 and CDR2 are SQVTM and ANQGSEA. With 7 bases removed from V and 0 bases from J, the gap between germline ends came to 10 bases. The CDR3 length is 12 residues. The CDR3 spells CSGTVSSYEQYF. As DNA, the CDR3 is TGCAGCGGGACAGTGAGCTCCTACGAGCAGTACTTC.

This chain connects TRBV10-3 to TRBJ2-1, with TRBD2 matching 8 bases. J lost 7 bases, V lost 3 bases, and 11 bases had no gene match. The CDR3 contains 16 residues. Per germline, CDR1 ENHRY and CDR2 SYGVKD. CDR3 in DNA: TGTGCCATCAGTGAATCGTCCGGGAGGGAGGGGAATGAGCAGTTCTTC. Residues: CAISESSGREGNEQFF.

V and J are TRBV5-4 and TRBJ1-1; possibly TRBD1 for D (6 bases). The germline V gene encodes CDR1 SGHNT and CDR2 YYREEE (reference sequence). V was pared by 4 bases and J by 1 base, with 8 bases between. CDR3 size: 13 residues. The CDR3 DNA reads as TGTGCCAGCAGCGTGGGACAGAACACTGAAGCTTTCTTT. This gives the protein CASSVGQNTEAFF.

The gene calls are TRBV6-5 and TRBJ2-7; 7 nucleotides line up with TRBD2. Germline CDR1 and CDR2: MNHEY and SVGAGI. The ends lost 6 bases at V and 6 bases at J; junction bases unmatched: 11. The CDR3 runs to 14 residues. The CDR3 loop reads CASRRGGPTGEQYF. CDR3 in DNA: TGTGCCAGCAGGCGGGGAGGGCCGACGGGCGAGCAGTACTTC.

The chain is built from TRBV3-1 (or the pseudogene TRBV3-2) and TRBJ1-6; D gene uncertain. This CDR3 is 15 amino acids long. Trimming cost V 1 base and J 9 bases, with 13 bases left between them. CDR1 is LGHDT, CDR2 YNNKEL, per germline (reference sequence). Written as DNA, the CDR3 is TGTGCCAGCAGCCAAGGCGGCGGAAACTCTTCACCCCTCCACTTT. It yields the protein CASSQGGGNSSPLHF.

The V gene is TRBV10-1, the J gene TRBJ1-2; 8 bases are a match to TRBD1. The germline gives CDR1 WNHNN, CDR2 SYGVQD (reference sequence). The CDR3 has 13 residues. V was clipped by 2 bases and J by 4 bases; unmatched bases: 0. The DNA for the CDR3 is TGCGCCAGCAGTGAGGACAGGGGCTATGGCTACACCTTC. Translating it yields CASSEDRGYGYTF.

The chain employs TRBV6-6 and TRBJ2-2; TRBD2 aligns across 10 bases. CDR3 length: 15 residues. The germline gives CDR1 MNHNY, CDR2 SVGAGI (reference sequence). V was pared by 2 bases and J by 5 bases, with 2 bases of the junction left unmatched. CDR3 protein: CASSYQRGGTGELFF. Written as DNA, the CDR3 is TGTGCCAGCAGTTACCAGCGGGGGGGGACCGGGGAGCTGTTTTTT.

CDR3 DNA sequence: TGTGCCAGCAGCTGGACAGGCCTGGCAGATACGCAGTATTTT. Translating it yields CASSWTGLADTQYF. The V and J genes are TRBV7-9 and TRBJ2-3, with 7 bases fitting TRBD1. Trimming took 4 bases from V and 4 from J; bases not matched to a gene: 5. The CDR3 length is 14 residues. Germline V CDR1 and CDR2: SEHNR, FQNEAQ (reference sequence).

The chain carries TRBV6-6 and TRBJ2-2; TRBD1 agrees at 10 bases. Germline V gene data show CDR1 as MNHNY and CDR2 as SVGAGI (reference sequence). Germline trimming cut 5 bases from V and 3 bases from J; bases unmatched to any gene: 9. The CDR3 has 17 amino acids. The CDR3 spells CASSPGTGEEYTGELFF. Here the CDR3 DNA reads TGTGCCAGCAGTCCAGGGACAGGGGAAGAATACACCGGGGAGCTGTTTTTT.

The chain employs TRBV18 and TRBJ2-3; 7 positions match TRBD1. Per the germline V gene, CDR1 is KGHSH and CDR2 is LQKENI. The CDR3 loop spans 15 amino acids. J lost 1 base, V lost 6 bases, and 7 bases had no gene match. The CDR3 sequence: CASSTGVGGTDTQYF. CDR3 nucleotide sequence: TGTGCCAGCTCCACAGGGGTAGGGGGCACAGATACGCAGTATTTT.

The chain uses TRBV21-1 and TRBJ1-1. TRBV21-1 is a known pseudogene. The CDR3 extends over 12 amino acids. The CDR3 DNA sequence: TGTGCCAGCAGCAAAAGAGGGTATGAAGCTTTCTTT. As protein: CASSKRGYEAFF.